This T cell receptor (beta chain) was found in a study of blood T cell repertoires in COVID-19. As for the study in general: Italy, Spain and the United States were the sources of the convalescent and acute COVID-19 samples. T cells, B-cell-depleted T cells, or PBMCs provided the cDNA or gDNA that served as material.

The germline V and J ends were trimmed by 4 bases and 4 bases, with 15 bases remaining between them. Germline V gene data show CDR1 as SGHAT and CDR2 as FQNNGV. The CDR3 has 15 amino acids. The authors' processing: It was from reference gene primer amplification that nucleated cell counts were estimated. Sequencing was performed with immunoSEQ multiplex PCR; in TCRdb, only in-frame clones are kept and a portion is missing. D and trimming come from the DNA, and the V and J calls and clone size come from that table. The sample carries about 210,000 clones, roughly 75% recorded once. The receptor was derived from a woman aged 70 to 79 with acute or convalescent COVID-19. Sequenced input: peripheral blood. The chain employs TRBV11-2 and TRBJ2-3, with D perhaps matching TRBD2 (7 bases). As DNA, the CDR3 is TGTGCCAGCAGCTGGGGGGGGCTAGTCGCAGATACGCAGTATTTT. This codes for CASSWGGLVADTQYF.